This T cell receptor (beta chain) was profiled in a study of CD8+ T cells in alopecia areata. Following RNA extraction, reverse transcription yielded cDNA that acted as the sequencing template. Sequencing used immunoSEQ multiplex PCR; TCRdb keeps in-frame clones, though not all of them. The counts give about 270,000 clones, none of them seen only once; about 1.1% is held by the top ten. Using CD4, CD8alpha, NKG2D, NKG2ACE and other markers, pooled cutaneous lymph node cells were sorted. This CDR3 has 15 residues. Germline V CDR1 and CDR2: NSQYPW, LRSPGD (reference sequence). The J segment lost 0 bases and the V segment lost 5 bases, leaving 3 bases of the junction unmatched. On this clone: Genes and germline are mouse. The CDR3 end is not reached by the read, which stops 4 residues before it; the germline J gene fills it in. The sample carries other DNA sequences with the same CDR3.

What was sequenced was CD4+ T cells sorted from a lymph node. The receptor was isolated from a C3H/HeJ mouse with alopecia areata. This strain has MHC haplotype H2-k. This sequence joins TRBV1 and TRBJ2-3, with 9 bases that match TRBD2. CDR3 DNA, as far as it was read: TGCACCTGCAGTCTCTGGGGGGGGAGTGCAGAA. It codes for CTCSLWGGSAE. The whole CDR3 reads CTCSLWGGSAETLYF. Using reference TRBV1 and TRBJ2-3 for the parts outside the CDR3, the full variable domain is VTLLEQNPRWRLVPRGQAVNLRCILKNSQYPWMSWYQQDLQKQLQWLFTLRSPGDKEVKSLPGADYLATRVTDTELRLQVANMSQGRTLYCTCSLWGGSAETLYFGSGTRLTVL.